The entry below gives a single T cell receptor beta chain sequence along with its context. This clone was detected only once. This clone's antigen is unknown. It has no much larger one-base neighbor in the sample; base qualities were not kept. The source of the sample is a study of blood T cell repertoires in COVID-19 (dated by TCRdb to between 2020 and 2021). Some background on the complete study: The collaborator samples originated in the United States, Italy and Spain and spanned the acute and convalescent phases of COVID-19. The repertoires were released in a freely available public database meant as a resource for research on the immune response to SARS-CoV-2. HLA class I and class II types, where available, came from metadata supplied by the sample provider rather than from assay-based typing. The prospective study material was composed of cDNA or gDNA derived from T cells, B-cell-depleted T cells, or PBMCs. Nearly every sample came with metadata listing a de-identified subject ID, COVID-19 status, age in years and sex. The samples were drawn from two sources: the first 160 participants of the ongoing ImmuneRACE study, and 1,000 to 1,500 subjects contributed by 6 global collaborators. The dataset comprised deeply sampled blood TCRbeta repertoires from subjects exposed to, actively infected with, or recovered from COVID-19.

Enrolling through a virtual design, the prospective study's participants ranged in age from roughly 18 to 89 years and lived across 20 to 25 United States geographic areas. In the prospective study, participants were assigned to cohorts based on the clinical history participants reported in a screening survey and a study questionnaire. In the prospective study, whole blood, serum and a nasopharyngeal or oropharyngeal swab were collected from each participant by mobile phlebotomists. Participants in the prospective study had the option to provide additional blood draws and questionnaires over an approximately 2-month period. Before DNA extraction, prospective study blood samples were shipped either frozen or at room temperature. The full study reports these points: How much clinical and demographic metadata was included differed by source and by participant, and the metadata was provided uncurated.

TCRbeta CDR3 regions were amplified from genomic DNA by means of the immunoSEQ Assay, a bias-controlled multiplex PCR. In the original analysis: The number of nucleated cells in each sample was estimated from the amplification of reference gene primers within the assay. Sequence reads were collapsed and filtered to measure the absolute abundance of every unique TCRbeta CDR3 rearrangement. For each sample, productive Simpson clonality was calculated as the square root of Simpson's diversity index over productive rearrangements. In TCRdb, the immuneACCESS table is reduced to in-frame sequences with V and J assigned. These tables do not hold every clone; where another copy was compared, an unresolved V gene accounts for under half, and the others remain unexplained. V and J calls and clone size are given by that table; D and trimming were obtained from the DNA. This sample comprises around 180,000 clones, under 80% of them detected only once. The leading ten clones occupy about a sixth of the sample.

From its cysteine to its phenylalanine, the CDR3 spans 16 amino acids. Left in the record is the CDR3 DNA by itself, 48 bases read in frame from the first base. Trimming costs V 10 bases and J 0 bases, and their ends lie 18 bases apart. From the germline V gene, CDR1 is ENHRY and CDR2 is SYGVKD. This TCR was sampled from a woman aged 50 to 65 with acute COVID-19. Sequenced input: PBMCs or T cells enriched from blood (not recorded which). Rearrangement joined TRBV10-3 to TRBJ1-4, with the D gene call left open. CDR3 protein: CARDPRQIPTNEKLFF. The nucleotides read TGTGCCAGAGACCCGAGGCAGATTCCAACTAATGAAAAACTGTTTTTT.